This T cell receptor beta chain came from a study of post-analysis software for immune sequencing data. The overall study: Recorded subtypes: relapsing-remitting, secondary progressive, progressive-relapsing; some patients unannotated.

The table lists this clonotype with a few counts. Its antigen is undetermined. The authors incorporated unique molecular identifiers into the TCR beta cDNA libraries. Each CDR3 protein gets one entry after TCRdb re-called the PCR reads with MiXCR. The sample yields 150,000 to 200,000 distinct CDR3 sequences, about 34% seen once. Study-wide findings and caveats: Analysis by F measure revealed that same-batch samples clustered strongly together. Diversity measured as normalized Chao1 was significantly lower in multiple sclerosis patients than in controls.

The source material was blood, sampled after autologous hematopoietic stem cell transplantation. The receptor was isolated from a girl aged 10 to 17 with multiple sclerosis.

In DNA form, the CDR3 reads TGCGCCAGCAGCCAAGAGGAACAGGGGGCCTTCTTTGGCTACACCTTC. Its protein is CASSQEEQGAFFGYTF. The J gene is TRBJ1-2, the V gene TRBV4-1; 9 positions agree with TRBD1. Germline CDR1 is MGHRA and CDR2 is YSYEKL. This CDR3 has 16 residues. After removal of 0 bases from V and 7 bases from J, the junction contained 9 bases not matched to a gene.